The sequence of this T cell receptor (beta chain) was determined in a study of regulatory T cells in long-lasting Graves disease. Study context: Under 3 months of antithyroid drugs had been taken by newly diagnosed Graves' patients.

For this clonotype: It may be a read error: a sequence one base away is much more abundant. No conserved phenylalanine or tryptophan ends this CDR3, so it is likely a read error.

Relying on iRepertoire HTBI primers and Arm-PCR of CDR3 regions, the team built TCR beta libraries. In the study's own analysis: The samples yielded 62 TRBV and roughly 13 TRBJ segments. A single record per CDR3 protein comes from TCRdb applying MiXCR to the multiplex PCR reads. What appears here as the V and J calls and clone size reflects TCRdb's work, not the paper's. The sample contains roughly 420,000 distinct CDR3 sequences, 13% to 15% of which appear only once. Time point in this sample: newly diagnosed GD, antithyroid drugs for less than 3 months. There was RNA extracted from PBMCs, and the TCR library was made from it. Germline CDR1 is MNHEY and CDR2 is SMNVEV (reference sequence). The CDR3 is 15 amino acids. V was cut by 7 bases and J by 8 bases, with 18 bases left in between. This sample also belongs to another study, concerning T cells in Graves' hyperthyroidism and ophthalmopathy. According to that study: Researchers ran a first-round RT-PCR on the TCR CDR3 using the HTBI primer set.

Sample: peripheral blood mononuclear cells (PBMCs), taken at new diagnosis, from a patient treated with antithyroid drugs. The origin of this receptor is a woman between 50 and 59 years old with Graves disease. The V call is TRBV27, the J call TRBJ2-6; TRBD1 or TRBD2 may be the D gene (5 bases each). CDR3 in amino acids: CASTQLPGPPNVLTL. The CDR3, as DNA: TGTGCCAGCACTCAACTCCCGGGGCCTCCCAACGTCCTGACTCTC.